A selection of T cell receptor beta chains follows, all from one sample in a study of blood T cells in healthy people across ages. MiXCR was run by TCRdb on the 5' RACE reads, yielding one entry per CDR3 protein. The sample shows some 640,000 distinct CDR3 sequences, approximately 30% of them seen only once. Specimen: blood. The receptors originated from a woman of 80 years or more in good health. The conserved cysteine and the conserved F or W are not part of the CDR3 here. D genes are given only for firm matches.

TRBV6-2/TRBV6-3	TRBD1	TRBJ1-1	ASRKDRMNTEAF
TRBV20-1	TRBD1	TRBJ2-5	SAISGTGGGKTQY
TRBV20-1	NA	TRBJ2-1	SAGPPEYNEQF
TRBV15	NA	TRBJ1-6	ATSREQGLGSPLH
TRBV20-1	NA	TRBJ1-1	SAEVGRTEAF
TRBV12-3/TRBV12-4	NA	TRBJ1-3	ASSIRESTGNTIY
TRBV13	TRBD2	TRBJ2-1	ASSPGIAGGDEQF
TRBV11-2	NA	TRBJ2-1	ASSGWVWGEQF
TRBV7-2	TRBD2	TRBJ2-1	ASSSRLAGGWGHNEQF
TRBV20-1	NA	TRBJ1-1	SAQVEGGNTEAF
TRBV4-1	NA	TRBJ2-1	ASSQEGLASYNEQF
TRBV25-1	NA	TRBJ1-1	ASSESGNTEAF
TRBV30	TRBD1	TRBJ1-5	AWRTGGGNQPQH
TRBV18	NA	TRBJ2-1	ASSPTITSYNEQF
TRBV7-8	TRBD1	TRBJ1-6	ASSPGGPNSPLH
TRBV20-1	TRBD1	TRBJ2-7	SAREAQGVYEQY
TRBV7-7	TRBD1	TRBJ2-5	ASSPRQGQETQY
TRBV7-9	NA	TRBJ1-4	ASSLSWATNEKLF
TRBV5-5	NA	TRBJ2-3	ASSLSQGRFSTDTQY
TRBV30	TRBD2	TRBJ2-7	AKEPEGTNEQY
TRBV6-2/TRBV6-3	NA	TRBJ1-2	VSSWQLYRDNT
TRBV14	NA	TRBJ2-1	ASSQERGGTNEQF
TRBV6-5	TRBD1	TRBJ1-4	ASSSGQGGLEKLF
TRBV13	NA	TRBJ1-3	ASSFLRSGNTIY
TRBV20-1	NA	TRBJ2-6	SAHGRDSGANVLT
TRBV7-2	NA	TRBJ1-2	ASSEFVTNYGYT
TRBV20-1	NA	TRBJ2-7	SILGGQVSYEQY
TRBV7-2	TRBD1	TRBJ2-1	ASSKDRGITNEQF
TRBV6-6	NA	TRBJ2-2	ASNNGQTVTGELF
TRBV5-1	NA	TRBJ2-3	ASSSAETPNTDTQY
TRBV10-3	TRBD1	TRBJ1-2	AISEPPGQGTANYGYT
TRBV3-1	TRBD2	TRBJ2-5	ASSHGLAGAHQETQY
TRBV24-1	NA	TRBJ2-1	ATSDRLAGDEQF
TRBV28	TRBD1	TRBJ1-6	ASSIQGLPLH
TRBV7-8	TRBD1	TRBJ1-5	ASSLALRAGGHQPQH
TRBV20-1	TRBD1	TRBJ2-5	SASRTGGETQY
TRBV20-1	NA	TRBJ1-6	RAREGDSPLH
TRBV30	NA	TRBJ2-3	AWSTSADTQY
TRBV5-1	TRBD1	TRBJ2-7	ASSKGQDPAYEQY
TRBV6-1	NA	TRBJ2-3	ASSAFLSTDTQY
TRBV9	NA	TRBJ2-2	ASSVAPMETGELF
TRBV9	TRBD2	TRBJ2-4	AGSVAGGFREQY
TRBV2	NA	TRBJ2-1	ASSWRGPYNEQF
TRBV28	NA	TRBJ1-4	AARTATNEKLF
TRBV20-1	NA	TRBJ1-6	SARPGTGGGNSPLH